Reported below is one T cell receptor beta chain. The CDR3 spans 14 residues. CDR1 SEHNR and CDR2 FQNEAQ come from the germline V gene (reference sequence). V gave up 5 bases and J gave up 10 bases, with 15 bases separating them. TCRdb ran MiXCR on the RT-PCR reads and lists one entry per CDR3 protein. The repertoire holds more than 600,000 distinct CDR3 sequences, more than 13% seen once, with around 3.3% in the top ten. Input material: memory CD4+ T cells from blood. The genes are TRBV7-9 and TRBJ1-6; D is possibly TRBD1 (6 bases). The sequence was obtained from a female donor in good health, serving as a healthy control. In DNA form, the CDR3 reads TGTGCCAGCAGCGGACAGATCGTGGGCTCACCCCTCCACTTT. Translated, it gives CASSGQIVGSPLHF. The complete variable domain, with remaining parts taken from reference TRBV7-9 and TRBJ1-6, reads DTGVSQNPRHKITKRGQNVTFRCDPISEHNRLYWYRQTLGQGPEFLTYFQNEAQLEKSRLLSDRFSAERPKGSFSTLEIQRTEQGDSAMYLCASSGQIVGSPLHFGNGTRLTVT.